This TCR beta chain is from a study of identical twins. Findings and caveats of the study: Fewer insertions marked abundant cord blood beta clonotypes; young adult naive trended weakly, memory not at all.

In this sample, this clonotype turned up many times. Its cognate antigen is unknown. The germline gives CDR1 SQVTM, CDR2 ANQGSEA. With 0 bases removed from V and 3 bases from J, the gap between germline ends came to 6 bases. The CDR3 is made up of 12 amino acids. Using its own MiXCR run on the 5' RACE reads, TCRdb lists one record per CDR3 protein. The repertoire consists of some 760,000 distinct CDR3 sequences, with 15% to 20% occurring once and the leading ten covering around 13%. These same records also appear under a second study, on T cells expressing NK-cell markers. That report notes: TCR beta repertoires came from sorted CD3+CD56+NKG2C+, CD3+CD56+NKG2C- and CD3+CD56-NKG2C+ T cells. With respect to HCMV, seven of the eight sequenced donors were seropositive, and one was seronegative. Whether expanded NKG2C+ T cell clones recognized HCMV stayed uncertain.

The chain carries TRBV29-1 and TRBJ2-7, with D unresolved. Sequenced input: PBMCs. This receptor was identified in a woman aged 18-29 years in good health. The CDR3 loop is CSVEDEGYEQYF. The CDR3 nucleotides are TGCAGCGTTGAAGATGAAGGCTACGAGCAGTACTTC.